This T cell receptor (beta chain) was profiled in a study of shared clonotypes between healthy human individuals. Points from the study as a whole: Across subsets, estimated richness was generally greater for naive than for memory populations.

Libraries were prepared by immunoSEQ multiplex PCR; TCRdb keeps only in-frame clonotypes and omits some of them. The sample consists of about 1.1 million clones, approximately 80% of them appearing once. Donors were healthy HIV-negative adults without recently reported acute infections or vaccinations. The CDR3 runs 15 residues. V lost 5 bases and J 3 bases, leaving 14 bases between the germline ends. Germline V CDR1 and CDR2: SGHRS, YFSETQ. Notes on this clone: Its antigen is not identified.

This TCR derives from a man younger than 35 in good health. Some clones in this sample may be carry-over from other donors' samples. The sample consisted of memory CD4+ T cells from PBMCs. Subset specified: CD45RA-negative fraction. This chain joins TRBV5-1 and TRBJ1-4; weak D call: TRBD1 (6 bases). For the CDR3, the DNA is TGCGCCAGCAGAGCGAGGGGACAATCTAATGAAAAACTGTTTTTT. Residues: CASRARGQSNEKLFF.